The entry below gives a single TCR beta chain sequence along with its context. What it binds is unknown. This sample is part of a study of CD4+ T cells in melanoma. Study-wide points: Diverse differentiation states were reported for melanoma neoantigen-specific CD4+ T cells. A reported correlation linked neoantigen-specific CD4+ T cells to CD8+, macrophage and B cell function.

TCRdb's copy holds only in-frame clones and misses some; the assay was immunoSEQ multiplex PCR. The sample includes about 110,000 clones, approximately 92% of them seen just once. The receptor was isolated from a human donor with melanoma. The sequenced sample consisted of peripheral blood.

CDR3 nucleotides: TGTGCCAGCAGCTTCGGGGGCGCAGGAAAGTACGAGCAGTACTTC. Its protein product is CASSFGGAGKYEQYF. The chain links TRBV5-8 to TRBJ2-5, with D possibly called TRBD1 or TRBD2 (6 bases each). Judging by the DNA end, TRBJ2-7 fits better; the J call may be wrong. From germline, CDR1 is SGHTS and CDR2 YDEGEE. The CDR3 covers 15 residues.